One and the same sample provided the 30 T cell receptor beta chains below, sequenced in a study of blood T cell repertoires in COVID-19. Measured with immunoSEQ multiplex PCR; TCRdb has only the in-frame clones, and not every one. The sample consists of approximately 230,000 clones, more than 70% of them appearing once. The sequenced material came from peripheral blood. The receptor source for this set is a woman in her thirties or forties who had recovered from COVID-19.

This clone was seen only once. V gene TRBV10-3 combines with J gene TRBJ1-5, with D perhaps matching TRBD1 (6 bases). CDR3 length: 13 amino acids. Germline V lookup: CDR1 ENHRY, CDR2 SYGVKD. V shed 7 bases and J shed 6 bases, with 13 bases lying between them. The CDR3 nucleotides read TGTGCCATCATGGGACAAAGAGGTCAGCCCCAGCATTTT. Protein: CAIMGQRGQPQHF.

Here the CDR3 DNA reads TGCGCCAGCAGCCAAGGGGTACTAGCGGGGGTGGGCGGGGAGCTGTTTTTT. As protein: CASSQGVLAGVGGELFF. The chain joins TRBV4-1 to TRBJ2-2; TRBD2 agrees at 11 bases. Trimming removed 1 base from V and 7 bases from J; junction bases left unmatched: 8. This CDR3 is 17 amino acids long. Germline loops: CDR1 MGHRA, CDR2 YSYEKL.

The chain recombines TRBV7-2 with TRBJ2-6; D remains unclear. Germline values: CDR1 SGHTA, CDR2 FQGNSA. The V and J ends lost 5 bases and 4 bases respectively, with 18 bases between them. The CDR3 is 17 residues long. The CDR3 sequence is CASSPGGSPLGANVLTF. As DNA, the CDR3 is TGTGCCAGCAGCCCTGGCGGTTCCCCCTTAGGGGCCAACGTCCTGACTTTC.

The chain uses TRBV6-5 and TRBJ2-5; 7 bases are a match to TRBD1. The CDR3 consists of 13 residues. Germline CDR1 is MNHEY and CDR2 is SVGAGI. With V trimmed by 6 bases and J by 7 bases, 8 bases remained unmatched. The CDR3, as DNA: TGTGCCAGCAGACCGACAGGGTCGGGGACCCAGTACTTC. It encodes CASRPTGSGTQYF.

This clone came up once. V is TRBV7-3 and J is TRBJ2-1; 11 bases map to TRBD2. The V gene end was trimmed by 3 bases and the J gene end by 5 bases; junction bases not matched to a gene: 9. The CDR3 has 17 residues. Germline V gene lookup returns CDR1 SGHTA and CDR2 FQGTGA. The CDR3 region is CASSLWLAGGANNEQFF. The CDR3 DNA reads as TGTGCCAGCAGCTTGTGGCTAGCGGGGGGAGCAAACAATGAGCAGTTCTTC.

V usage is TRBV24-1 and J usage is TRBJ1-5; D is ambiguous. This CDR3 region has 15 residues. V lost 2 bases and J 2 bases, leaving 9 bases between the germline ends. Germline lookup yields CDR1 KGHDR and CDR2 SFDVKD. The CDR3 DNA follows: TGTGCCACCAGTGATTGGTCGGGAGGCAATCAGCCCCAGCATTTT. It specifies CATSDWSGGNQPQHF.

The rearrangement joins TRBV4-1 to TRBJ2-3; D is perhaps TRBD1 (7 bases). Germline V lookup: CDR1 MGHRA, CDR2 YSYEKL. The CDR3 is 17 residues long. V gave up 0 bases and J gave up 5 bases, with 18 bases separating them. CDR3 DNA sequence: TGCGCCAGCAGCCAAGATCGGCAGGGGGGAGCAAGAGATACGCAGTATTTT. The encoded protein is CASSQDRQGGARDTQYF.

V is TRBV5-1 and J is TRBJ2-1, with TRBD2 identical over 13 bases. V gave up 4 bases and J gave up 12 bases; unmatched junction bases: 10. CDR3 length equals 15 residues. From germline, CDR1 is SGHRS and CDR2 YFSETQ. CDR3 loop: CASSPRTSGSPTQFF. In nucleotides, the CDR3 is TGCGCCAGCAGCCCAAGGACTAGCGGGAGTCCAACGCAGTTCTTC.

The chain couples TRBV7-2 to TRBJ2-7; possibly TRBD2 for D (6 bases). Germline CDR1 reads SGHTA; CDR2 reads FQGNSA. The CDR3 extends over 14 amino acids. The V end lost 0 bases, the J end lost 3 bases, and 9 bases lay between the germline ends. CDR3 nucleotides: TGTGCCAGCAGCTTAGCGCGGGACGGCTACGAGCAGTACTTC. This gives the protein CASSLARDGYEQYF.

V gene TRBV5-8 combines with J gene TRBJ1-2; 9 bases match TRBD1. The CDR3 has 16 amino acids. Germline V gene sequence: CDR1 SGHTS, CDR2 YDEGEE. V lost 5 bases and J lost 8; bases outside the gene matches: 16. CDR3 sequence reads: CASSPGDRVRGRGYTF. The DNA of the CDR3 is TGTGCCAGCAGTCCAGGGGACAGGGTCCGAGGGAGAGGCTACACCTTC.

The gene calls are TRBV12-5 and TRBJ2-1; TRBD1 matches at 9 bases. Losses at the gene ends were 9 bases for V and 3 bases for J; bases not matched to a gene: 6. CDR3 length: 14 residues. Per the germline V gene, CDR1 is LGHNT and CDR2 is FRNRAP. The CDR3 loop is CASGTGRIYNEQFF. The DNA of the CDR3 is TGTGCTAGCGGGACAGGGAGAATCTACAATGAGCAGTTCTTC.

This chain joins TRBV7-2 and TRBJ2-7, with 7 bases identical to TRBD1. Germline-derived CDR1 and CDR2 are SGHTA and FQGNSA. J lost 3 bases, V lost 5 bases, and 7 bases had no gene match. There are 14 residues in the CDR3. CDR3 sequence reads: CASSPQRTGYEQYF. Here the CDR3 DNA reads TGTGCCAGCAGCCCCCAAAGGACAGGCTACGAGCAGTACTTC. Variable domain in full (rest from reference TRBV7-2 and TRBJ2-7): GAGVSQSPSNKVTEKGKDVELRCDPISGHTALYWYRQSLGQGLEFLIYFQGNSAPDKSGLPSDRFSAERTGGSVSTLTIQRTQQEDSAVYLCASSPQRTGYEQYFGPGTRLTVT.

This clone appeared a single time. This chain links TRBV6-2 or TRBV6-3 with TRBJ2-3, with a tentative D call TRBD1 (6 bases). Germline CDR1 is MNHEY and CDR2 is SVGEGT. Trimming left V 4 bases short and J 2 bases short, with 19 bases between. The CDR3 runs to 17 residues. The CDR3 DNA follows: TGTGCCAGCAGTTTCGTCGCAGGGGCGCTGGTCACAGATACGCAGTATTTT. Its protein is CASSFVAGALVTDTQYF.

CDR3 in amino acids: CASSKERGTYEQYF. The DNA of the CDR3 is TGTGCCAGTAGTAAGGAGCGAGGGACCTACGAGCAGTACTTC. The chain couples TRBV19 to TRBJ2-7, with a possible D match to TRBD2 (5 bases). The V gene lost 4 bases and the J gene lost 2 bases, with 12 bases spanning the gap. Germline values: CDR1 LNHDA, CDR2 SQIVND (reference sequence). The CDR3 contains 14 residues.

In its sample, this clone was seen once. CDR3 loop: CASSRDPGGTVEQYF. CDR3 DNA: TGTGCCAGCAGCCGCGATCCGGGGGGGACAGTTGAGCAGTACTTC. V is TRBV3-1 (or the pseudogene TRBV3-2) and J is TRBJ2-7; a possible D gene is TRBD2 (8 bases). V lost 4 bases to trimming and J lost 7 bases, with 20 bases between them. Germline CDR1 LGHDT, CDR2 YNNKEL (reference sequence). The CDR3 has 15 residues.

The rearrangement links TRBV11-3 to TRBJ2-7; 7 bases agree with TRBD1. The CDR3 spans 14 residues. The germline CDR1 and CDR2 sequences are SGHNT and YENEEA. J lost 3 bases, V lost 3 bases, and 5 bases had no gene match. The CDR3 bases are TGTGCCAGCAGCTTGGAGACAGGGAACTACGAGCAGTACTTC. Translated, it gives CASSLETGNYEQYF.

The chain has TRBV9 and TRBJ2-6, with 11 bases aligning to TRBD1. The CDR3 extends over 17 amino acids. The junction had 5 bases not matched to a gene; V was cut back by 2 bases and J by 4 bases. Germline-derived CDR1 and CDR2 are SGDLS and YYNGEE. CDR3 protein: CASSVRTGGSGANVLTF. The CDR3, as DNA: TGTGCCAGCAGCGTGAGGACAGGGGGCTCAGGGGCCAACGTCCTGACTTTC. The full variable domain, in which reference TRBV9 and TRBJ2-6 provide the parts outside the CDR3, is DSGVTQTPKHLITATGQRVTLRCSPRSGDLSVYWYQQSLDQGLQFLIQYYNGEERAKGNILERFSAQQFPDLHSELNLSSLELGDSALYFCASSVRTGGSGANVLTFGAGSRLTVL.

The chain combines TRBV7-2 with TRBJ2-7; D gene ambiguous. The V and J ends lost 4 bases and 2 bases respectively, with 12 bases between them. The CDR3 runs 14 residues. The germline gives CDR1 SGHTA, CDR2 FQGNSA. The CDR3 is CASSSPRWAYEQYF. As DNA, the CDR3 is TGTGCCAGCAGCTCTCCGCGGTGGGCCTACGAGCAGTACTTC.

This chain connects TRBV5-1 to TRBJ2-5; D is unclear. The CDR3 has 11 amino acids. V was trimmed by 1 base and J by 6 bases, leaving 4 bases between them. From germline, CDR1 is SGHRS and CDR2 YFSETQ. The CDR3 region is CASSLFKTQYF. The CDR3 nucleotides are TGCGCCAGCAGCTTGTTTAAGACCCAGTACTTC. Together with reference TRBV5-1 and TRBJ2-5, the CDR3 gives the full variable domain: KAGVTQTPRYLIKTRGQQVTLSCSPISGHRSVSWYQQTPGQGLQFLFEYFSETQRNKGNFPGRFSGRQFSNSRSEMNVSTLELGDSALYLCASSLFKTQYFGPGTRLLVL.

The chain combines TRBV9 with TRBJ2-5; 7 positions agree with TRBD2. CDR3 size: 15 residues. The germline V gene has CDR1 SGDLS and CDR2 YYNGEE. J lost 4 bases, V lost 0 bases, and 6 bases had no gene match. In DNA form, the CDR3 reads TGTGCCAGCAGCGTAGGCGCGGGGGACCCAGAGACCCAGTACTTC. Its protein is CASSVGAGDPETQYF. Complete variable domain (other parts from reference TRBV9 and TRBJ2-5): DSGVTQTPKHLITATGQRVTLRCSPRSGDLSVYWYQQSLDQGLQFLIQYYNGEERAKGNILERFSAQQFPDLHSELNLSSLELGDSALYFCASSVGAGDPETQYFGPGTRLLVL.

The gene calls are TRBV4-2 and TRBJ2-3, with 12 bases identical to TRBD2. Germline CDR1 is LGHNA and CDR2 is YNFKEQ. After removal of 4 bases from V and 0 bases from J, the junction contained 5 bases not matched to a gene. This CDR3 contains 17 residues. DNA of the CDR3: TGTGCCAGCAGCCGCACTAGCGGGGGGACTAGCACAGATACGCAGTATTTT. Its translation: CASSRTSGGTSTDTQYF.

The chain carries TRBV3-1 (or the pseudogene TRBV3-2) and TRBJ1-6, with D unresolved. Trimming took 4 bases from V and 6 from J, leaving 13 bases between them. The germline V gene has CDR1 LGHDT and CDR2 YNNKEL (reference sequence). CDR3 length: 15 amino acids. In DNA, the CDR3 is TGTGCCAGCAGCCCCGCGGCAGCGCCTAATTCACCCCTCCACTTT. This codes for CASSPAAAPNSPLHF.

J is TRBJ1-3 and V is TRBV10-1; D possibly corresponds to TRBD1 (5 bases). CDR1 is WNHNN, CDR2 SYGVQD, per germline (reference sequence). There are 19 residues in the CDR3. Trimming stripped 0 bases from V and 0 bases from J, with 18 bases between. CDR3: CASSESSPAGPTSGNTIYF. CDR3 DNA sequence: TGCGCCAGCAGTGAGTCGAGCCCGGCAGGGCCTACCTCTGGAAACACCATATATTTT.

The DNA for the CDR3 is TGCAGTGCTAGTAACCTAATGAACACTGAAGCTTTCTTT. It encodes CSASNLMNTEAFF. This chain connects TRBV20-1 to TRBJ1-1; D call uncertain. In germline, CDR1 is DFQATT, CDR2 SNEGSKA (reference sequence). Trimming took off 3 bases at V and 0 bases at J, with 8 bases between the two ends. This CDR3 spans 13 amino acids.

This clone was seen just once. The rearrangement joins TRBV4-3 to TRBJ1-2, with D perhaps TRBD1 (6 bases). V lost 4 bases and J lost 4, with 16 bases in between. Germline assignment: CDR1 LGHNA and CDR2 YSLEER. The CDR3 is 15 amino acids. Written as DNA, the CDR3 is TGCGCCAGCAGCCCAAGTCGACAGGACCGCTATGGCTACACCTTC. Its protein product is CASSPSRQDRYGYTF.

CDR3 region: CASLGTSYRNEQFF. CDR3 coding DNA: TGTGCCAGCCTCGGGACTAGTTATCGGAATGAGCAGTTCTTC. This sequence joins TRBV28 and TRBJ2-1; TRBD2 aligns across 8 bases. Unmatched junction bases numbered 10, after V lost 8 bases and J lost 7 bases. The germline V gene encodes CDR1 MDHEN and CDR2 SYDVKM. CDR3 length equals 14 residues.

The chain carries TRBV7-6 and TRBJ2-7; D ambiguous. V lost 4 bases to trimming and J lost 0 bases, with 7 bases between them. Germline CDR1 reads SGHVS; CDR2 reads FNYEAQ. This CDR3 has 13 amino acids. The DNA for the CDR3 is TGTGCCAGCAGCTCTTCGTTCTCCTACGAGCAGTACTTC. Translated: CASSSSFSYEQYF.

V and J are TRBV4-3 and TRBJ2-1; perhaps TRBD2 as D (6 bases). Germline assignment: CDR1 LGHNA and CDR2 YSLEER. The CDR3 is made up of 21 amino acids. The V gene lost 1 base and the J gene lost 0 bases, with 25 bases spanning the gap. The CDR3, as DNA: TGCGCCAGCAGCCAAGGTGGTAGCGGTGGGTATGGGGGAGGCTCCTACAATGAGCAGTTCTTC. Its translation: CASSQGGSGGYGGGSYNEQFF.

The gene calls are TRBV4-3 and TRBJ2-4; 8 nucleotides line up with TRBD1. Germline loops: CDR1 LGHNA, CDR2 YSLEER. V lost 4 bases to trimming and J lost 8 bases; unmatched junction nucleotides: 10. The CDR3 runs to 15 residues. CDR3 sequence reads: CASSPEQGGKDIQYF. In DNA, the CDR3 is TGCGCCAGCAGCCCAGAACAGGGGGGTAAGGACATTCAGTACTTC.

V is TRBV5-1 and J is TRBJ1-2; 10 nucleotides line up with TRBD1. Trimming cost V 4 bases and J 3 bases; bases outside gene matches: 3. Germline V gene lookup returns CDR1 SGHRS and CDR2 YFSETQ. CDR3 length: 14 residues. CDR3 sequence (DNA): TGCGCCAGCAGCCCGGGACAGGGGTACTATGGCTACACCTTC. Amino acids: CASSPGQGYYGYTF.